One sample yielded the 24 T cell receptor beta chains listed below, sequenced in a study of blood T cell repertoires in COVID-19. Assay used: immunoSEQ multiplex PCR; TCRdb lists only in-frame clones, some missing. The data show under 100,000 clones, approximately 86% seen once. The sequencing sample was made of peripheral blood. The receptors derive from a male donor with acute or convalescent COVID-19.

This clone was counted once. J is TRBJ2-2 and V is TRBV11-3; 9 bases align to TRBD2. The CDR3 has 15 amino acids. CDR1 and CDR2 from the germline V gene are SGHNT and YENEEA. With V trimmed by 5 bases and J by 6 bases, 7 bases remained unmatched. CDR3 DNA: TGTGCCAGCAGCCCCATGCGGGGGGGCCCCGGGGAGCTGTTTTTT. It translates to CASSPMRGGPGELFF.

V gene TRBV6-5 combines with J gene TRBJ2-5; maybe TRBD1 (5 bases). Per germline, CDR1 MNHEY and CDR2 SVGAGI. The V end lost 7 bases, the J end lost 2 bases, and 11 bases lay between the germline ends. This CDR3 has 13 residues. The CDR3 protein is CASTKGWQETQYF. The CDR3 nucleotides read TGTGCCAGCACTAAGGGGTGGCAAGAGACCCAGTACTTC.

This chain links TRBV7-2 with TRBJ1-4; TRBD1 is a possible D gene (6 bases). Trimming removed 6 bases at V and 2 bases at J, with 13 bases between. Germline assignment: CDR1 SGHTA and CDR2 FQGNSA. The CDR3 totals 15 residues. The CDR3 is CASSYEDSTNEKLFF. In DNA, the CDR3 is TGTGCCAGCAGTTATGAGGACAGCACTAATGAAAAACTGTTTTTT. The complete variable domain, with remaining parts taken from reference TRBV7-2 and TRBJ1-4, reads GAGVSQSPSNKVTEKGKDVELRCDPISGHTALYWYRQSLGQGLEFLIYFQGNSAPDKSGLPSDRFSAERTGGSVSTLTIQRTQQEDSAVYLCASSYEDSTNEKLFFGSGTQLSVL.

The genes are TRBV7-9 and TRBJ1-1; TRBD1 might be the D (6 bases). Between the trimmed V and J ends, which lost 5 bases and 11 bases, there was a span of 18 bases. This CDR3 region has 13 residues. The germline gives CDR1 SEHNR, CDR2 FQNEAQ (reference sequence). CDR3 residues: CASSPDSIQGAFF. The CDR3 DNA is TGTGCCAGCAGCCCAGACAGCATTCAGGGGGCTTTCTTT.

This chain joins TRBV6-5 and TRBJ2-7; TRBD1 matches at 9 bases. This CDR3 contains 14 residues. V was pared by 2 bases and J by 8 bases, with 7 bases of the junction left unmatched. Germline V gene sequence: CDR1 MNHEY, CDR2 SVGAGI. The CDR3 bases are TGTGCCAGCAGTTACCTGGGACAGGGTTTGAAGCAGTACTTC. This encodes CASSYLGQGLKQYF.

The chain has TRBV7-8 and TRBJ2-7, with 10 bases aligning to TRBD2. The length of the CDR3 is 14 residues. Germline V gene sequence: CDR1 SGHVS, CDR2 FQNEAQ. The V segment lost 5 bases and the J segment 2 bases; nucleotides outside the gene matches: 3. The CDR3 spells CASSPGTSAYEQYF. The CDR3 coding sequence is TGTGCCAGCAGCCCCGGGACTAGCGCCTACGAGCAGTACTTC.

V and J are TRBV28 and TRBJ2-7; 8 positions agree with TRBD1. The CDR3 consists of 16 residues. CDR1 is MDHEN and CDR2 is SYDVKM in the germline V gene. The junction had 15 bases not matched to a gene; V was cut back by 4 bases and J by 7 bases. CDR3 bases: TGTGCCAGCAGTTCGCCTGGACAGGGTGGGCTGGAGGAGCAGTACTTC. Translating it yields CASSSPGQGGLEEQYF.

This chain links TRBV7-9 with TRBJ2-1, with a weak D call TRBD2 (6 bases). Looked up from germline, CDR1 is SEHNR and CDR2 is FQNEAQ (reference sequence). The CDR3 extends over 13 amino acids. Trimming removed 1 base from V and 8 bases from J, with 9 bases in between. CDR3 amino acids: CASSLGLDDEQFF. The CDR3 DNA reads as TGTGCCAGCAGCTTAGGACTAGACGATGAGCAGTTCTTC.

The chain joins TRBV30 to TRBJ1-4; no firm D call. V was clipped by 0 bases and J by 3 bases, with 11 bases between them. The CDR3 has 15 amino acids. Looked up from germline, CDR1 is GTSNPN and CDR2 is SVGIG (reference sequence). DNA for the CDR3: TGTGCCTGGAGTGTCCCGCTATCCTCTAATGAAAAACTGTTTTTT. This codes for CAWSVPLSSNEKLFF.

The sample holds a few counts of this clone. The chain employs TRBV19 and TRBJ1-5, with D hard to call. Per germline, CDR1 LNHDA and CDR2 SQIVND (reference sequence). V lost 0 bases and J 4 bases, leaving 22 bases between the germline ends. The CDR3 has 19 residues. The CDR3: CASSIDLGRQARKNQPQHF. DNA of the CDR3: TGTGCCAGTAGTATAGACCTCGGGAGGCAGGCGAGGAAGAATCAGCCCCAGCATTTT.

V is TRBV5-1 and J is TRBJ2-7, with 14 nucleotides matching TRBD2. V was clipped by 0 bases and J by 0 bases; unmatched bases: 11. The CDR3 has 20 amino acids. Germline loops: CDR1 SGHRS, CDR2 YFSETQ. The CDR3 region is CASSLAFPGTSGGLSYEQYF. The CDR3 region has the DNA TGCGCCAGCAGCTTGGCCTTCCCCGGGACTAGCGGGGGCCTCTCCTACGAGCAGTACTTC.

This chain connects TRBV27 to TRBJ1-6; 7 bases are a match to TRBD1. This CDR3 comprises 15 residues. Germline lookup yields CDR1 MNHEY and CDR2 SMNVEV (reference sequence). The junction had 7 bases not matched to a gene; V was cut back by 2 bases and J by 9 bases. The CDR3 loop reads CASSLRQGIGSPLHF. The CDR3 DNA follows: TGTGCCAGCAGTTTAAGACAGGGAATAGGTTCACCCCTCCACTTT.

The chain employs TRBV7-2 and TRBJ2-5; a possible D gene is TRBD1 (6 bases). The length of the CDR3 is 14 residues. V lost 3 bases and J 1 base, leaving 9 bases between the germline ends. Germline V CDR1 and CDR2: SGHTA, FQGNSA. CDR3 region: CASSFQGPQETQYF. Here the CDR3 DNA reads TGTGCCAGCAGCTTTCAGGGGCCCCAAGAGACCCAGTACTTC. Using reference TRBV7-2 and TRBJ2-5 for the parts outside the CDR3, the full variable domain is GAGVSQSPSNKVTEKGKDVELRCDPISGHTALYWYRQSLGQGLEFLIYFQGNSAPDKSGLPSDRFSAERTGGSVSTLTIQRTQQEDSAVYLCASSFQGPQETQYFGPGTRLLVL.

The chain has TRBV2 and TRBJ1-3; 8 nucleotides agree with TRBD1. The CDR3 covers 12 residues. With V trimmed by 8 bases and J by 3 bases, 0 bases remained unmatched. The germline V gene has CDR1 SNHLY and CDR2 FYNNEI. The CDR3 bases are TGTGCCAGCGGACAGGGTGGAAACACCATATATTTT. Protein product: CASGQGGNTIYF.

The chain couples TRBV10-1 to TRBJ1-2; 10 nucleotides align to TRBD1. The V and J ends lost 8 bases and 3 bases, in that order; junction bases with no gene match: 3. Germline CDR1 WNHNN, CDR2 SYGVQD (reference sequence). The CDR3 has 13 amino acids. CDR3 loop: CASPTGGDYGYTF. The CDR3 bases are TGCGCCAGCCCGACAGGGGGCGACTATGGCTACACCTTC.

CDR3 residues: CASRSSGNTIYF. The CDR3 nucleotides are TGTGCCAGCAGGAGCTCTGGAAACACCATATATTTT. The chain uses TRBV27 and TRBJ1-3; D ambiguous. CDR1 is MNHEY and CDR2 is SMNVEV in the germline V gene (reference sequence). V was cut by 6 bases and J by 0 bases, with 3 bases left in between. The CDR3 length is 12 residues.

The chain uses TRBV24-1 and TRBJ2-1, with D possibly being TRBD2 (6 bases). This CDR3 is 12 amino acids long. V gave up 7 bases and J gave up 4 bases, with 7 bases separating them. Germline V gene lookup returns CDR1 KGHDR and CDR2 SFDVKD. Here the CDR3 DNA reads TGTGCCACCAGCCGGGGGTACAATGAGCAGTTCTTC. Translating gives CATSRGYNEQFF.

This rearrangement joins TRBV30 to TRBJ1-1; D remains ambiguous. V was cut by 0 bases and J by 4 bases, with 12 bases left in between. This CDR3 region has 14 residues. CDR1 and CDR2 (germline): GTSNPN, SVGIG (reference sequence). In DNA, the CDR3 is TGTGCCTGGAGTGTAATCACCGGTGGCACTGAAGCTTTCTTT. Protein sequence: CAWSVITGGTEAFF.

The chain employs TRBV5-1 and TRBJ2-2, with D perhaps TRBD1 (6 bases). Germline V gives CDR1 SGHRS, CDR2 YFSETQ. V lost 1 base and J lost 0, with 10 bases in between. The length of the CDR3 is 16 residues. The chain's CDR3 is CASSLTGTPNTGELFF. The CDR3 DNA reads as TGCGCCAGCAGCTTGACCGGGACACCGAACACCGGGGAGCTGTTTTTT.

CDR3 in amino acids: CASGTGGSSYNEQFF. CDR3 nucleotides: TGTGCCTCCGGGACGGGGGGAAGCTCCTACAATGAGCAGTTCTTC. The rearrangement links TRBV5-4 to TRBJ2-1, with 7 bases that match TRBD2. Losses at the gene ends were 10 bases for V and 0 bases for J; bases not matched to a gene: 10. From germline, CDR1 is SGHNT and CDR2 YYREEE (reference sequence). CDR3 size: 15 residues.

J is TRBJ1-5 and V is TRBV6-6, with D possibly being TRBD1 (5 bases). The CDR3 runs to 16 residues. The germline gives CDR1 MNHNY, CDR2 SVGAGI (reference sequence). Trimming left V 5 bases short and J 1 base short, with 15 bases between. The CDR3 nucleotides read TGTGCCAGCAGTCCAACGGGAGGGGCCAGCAATCAGCCCCAGCATTTT. Encoded protein: CASSPTGGASNQPQHF.

V is TRBV6-5 and J is TRBJ2-6; the D is unclear. This CDR3 has 15 amino acids. Trimming removed 5 bases from V and 0 bases from J, with 8 bases in between. Looked up from germline, CDR1 is MNHEY and CDR2 is SVGAGI. CDR3 residues: CASSNQRSGANVLTF. The CDR3 coding sequence is TGTGCCAGCAGTAACCAGCGCTCTGGGGCCAACGTCCTGACTTTC.

This clone has only one observation. This chain connects TRBV7-8 to TRBJ2-7; D may be TRBD1 (5 bases). From germline, CDR1 is SGHVS and CDR2 FQNEAQ. Trimming pared 5 bases from V and 6 bases from J, leaving 20 bases between. CDR3 size: 15 residues. The CDR3 sequence is CASSRSQGSSGEQYF. The DNA for the CDR3 is TGTGCCAGCAGCCGCTCCCAGGGTTCATCGGGCGAGCAGTACTTC.

The genes are TRBV3-1 (or the pseudogene TRBV3-2) and TRBJ1-3; weak D call: TRBD1 (5 bases). V was shortened by 1 base and J by 4 bases, with 11 bases between the two germline ends. Germline V CDR1 and CDR2: LGHDT, YNNKEL (reference sequence). The CDR3 extends over 15 amino acids. Here the CDR3 reads CASSQGGTPGNTIYF. The DNA for the CDR3 is TGTGCCAGCAGCCAAGGGGGGACTCCCGGAAACACCATATATTTT.